This entry lists 8 T cell receptor beta chains sequenced from one sample in a study of identical twins. TCRdb re-called the 5' RACE reads through MiXCR, storing one row per CDR3 protein. Of 130,000 to 150,000 distinct CDR3 sequences in the sample, roughly 3.5% were seen once. The sequencing input was memory T cells sorted from blood. The receptors were sampled from a man in his late teens or twenties in good health.

The J gene is TRBJ2-3, the V gene TRBV7-3, with TRBD2 as a possible D gene (5 bases). V was shortened by 5 bases and J by 4 bases, with 13 bases between the two germline ends. The CDR3 length is 14 residues. The germline gives CDR1 SGHTA, CDR2 FQGTGA. The CDR3 protein is CASSPGAAADTQYF. CDR3 DNA sequence: TGTGCCAGCAGCCCAGGAGCGGCGGCAGATACGCAGTATTTT.

This clonotype was detected ten times or more. The rearrangement uses TRBV12-3 or TRBV12-4 and TRBJ2-1, with unresolved D. The V end lost 5 bases, the J end lost 4 bases, and 9 bases lay between the germline ends. This CDR3 region has 13 residues. The CDR3 spells CASSPRMYNEQFF. CDR3 bases: TGTGCCAGCAGTCCTAGGATGTACAATGAGCAGTTCTTC.

The sample holds many counts of this clonotype. A much larger clone lies one base from this, so it may be a read error. This chain uses TRBV6-2 or TRBV6-3 with TRBJ2-7; D is unclear. Germline CDR1 and CDR2: MNHEY and SVGEGT. The CDR3 extends over 12 amino acids. Trimming cost V 0 bases and J 3 bases, with 3 bases left between them. This CDR3 is CASSYSRYEQYF. CDR3 DNA sequence: TGTGCCAGCAGTTACTCCCGCTACGAGCAGTACTTC.

This clonotype appeared many times. The chain carries TRBV7-9 and TRBJ1-1; D may be TRBD1 (5 bases). The germline V gene has CDR1 SEHNR and CDR2 FQNEAQ (reference sequence). The CDR3 totals 14 residues. The V end lost 5 bases, the J end lost 5 bases, and 15 bases lay between the germline ends. CDR3 residues: CASSATQKGTEAFF. CDR3 in DNA: TGTGCCAGCAGCGCCACCCAAAAGGGGACTGAAGCTTTCTTT.

This clonotype was picked up many times. The chain recombines TRBV18 with TRBJ2-2; D remains ambiguous. CDR1 is KGHSH, CDR2 LQKENI, per germline. The CDR3 is made up of 13 amino acids. V lost 4 bases and J lost 0, with 3 bases in between. CDR3 nucleotides: TGTGCCAGCTCACAAGCGAACACCGGGGAGCTGTTTTTT. Protein: CASSQANTGELFF.

This clonotype was picked up many times. The gene calls are TRBV5-8 and TRBJ2-7; no clear D. Trimming cost V 5 bases and J 4 bases, with 13 bases left between them. The CDR3 is 13 amino acids. CDR1 is SGHTS, CDR2 YDEGEE, per germline. The CDR3 protein is CASRVRVGYEQYF. CDR3 bases: TGTGCCAGCAGGGTCCGGGTGGGTTACGAGCAGTACTTC.

The chain carries TRBV7-8 and TRBJ2-7, with 7 bases matching TRBD2. The J segment lost 2 bases and the V segment lost 4 bases, leaving 8 bases of the junction unmatched. The CDR3 totals 15 residues. The germline V gene has CDR1 SGHVS and CDR2 FQNEAQ. The CDR3 DNA sequence: TGTGCCAGCAGCTCTCGACGACTAGCCGCCTACGAGCAGTACTTC. Translation: CASSSRRLAAYEQYF.

This clonotype was counted at least ten times. The gene calls are TRBV7-3 and TRBJ1-6; 10 bases agree with TRBD1. The CDR3 covers 16 residues. The V and J ends lost 5 bases and 6 bases, in that order; junction bases with no gene match: 7. Germline V CDR1 and CDR2: SGHTA, FQGTGA. CDR3 bases: TGTGCCAGCAGCGCCACTGACAGGGGGCCTAATTCACCCCTCCACTTT. It yields the protein CASSATDRGPNSPLHF.